The rows below give T cell receptor beta chains drawn from one sample of a study of blood T cell dynamics during melanoma immunotherapy. Assay used: immunoSEQ multiplex PCR; TCRdb lists only in-frame clones, some missing. The table lists 9,100 or so clones, 65% to 90% of them singletons, with roughly 10% in the top ten. Sequences were derived from blood, sampled from a patient treated with checkpoint blockade. Receptor source: a human donor with melanoma. Each CDR3 is given with its conserved first and last residue. Each record gives: J gene, D gene, clone size, V gene, CDR3 DNA, CDR3 protein. D genes are given only for firm matches. Size values are once, few and many counts, or a class for expanded clones, and some rows have none.

j_gene: TRBJ1-1; d_gene: TRBD1; abundance: .; v_gene: TRBV7-9; CDR3nt: TGTGCCAGCAGCAGGGGGACAGGGGGAATGTCTGAAGCTTTCTTT; CDR3aa: CASSRGTGGMSEAFF
j_gene: TRBJ2-7; d_gene: .; abundance: .; v_gene: TRBV18; CDR3nt: TGTGCCAGCTCACCCCGGGACGGTCCCTACGAGCAGTACTTC; CDR3aa: CASSPRDGPYEQYF
j_gene: TRBJ1-4; d_gene: .; abundance: .; v_gene: TRBV15; CDR3nt: TGTGCCACCTCCTACGGCGGGGAAACTAATGAAAAACTGTTTTTT; CDR3aa: CATSYGGETNEKLFF
j_gene: TRBJ2-2; d_gene: .; abundance: .; v_gene: TRBV6-5; CDR3nt: TGTGCCAGCAGTTCCCGACACCGACCGAACACCGGGGAGCTGTTTTTT; CDR3aa: CASSSRHRPNTGELFF
j_gene: TRBJ2-5; d_gene: .; abundance: .; v_gene: TRBV6-6; CDR3nt: TGTGCCAGCAGTTACTCCGGCAGGGGCTTTGGGGAGACCCAGTACTTC; CDR3aa: CASSYSGRGFGETQYF
j_gene: TRBJ1-3; d_gene: TRBD1; abundance: .; v_gene: TRBV5-1; CDR3nt: TGCGCCAGCAGCCCAGGGACAGCTGGAAACACCATATATTTT; CDR3aa: CASSPGTAGNTIYF
j_gene: TRBJ2-3; d_gene: .; abundance: .; v_gene: TRBV6-1; CDR3nt: TGTGCCAGCAGTGAAGACCCCCCAGATACGCAGTATTTT; CDR3aa: CASSEDPPDTQYF
j_gene: TRBJ1-4; d_gene: TRBD1; abundance: .; v_gene: TRBV23-1; CDR3nt: TGCGCCAGCAGTCAATCGGACAGGGGCGGTGAAAAACTGTTTTTT; CDR3aa: CASSQSDRGGEKLFF
j_gene: TRBJ1-6; d_gene: .; abundance: .; v_gene: TRBV2; CDR3nt: TGTGCCAGCGGGTTGGGGAAACCCCTCCACTTT; CDR3aa: CASGLGKPLHF
j_gene: TRBJ2-7; d_gene: .; abundance: .; v_gene: TRBV6-1; CDR3nt: TGTGCCAGCACCAGTTGGGCGGACTCCTCCTGGGAGCAGTACTTC; CDR3aa: CASTSWADSSWEQYF
j_gene: TRBJ2-3; d_gene: .; abundance: .; v_gene: TRBV7-6; CDR3nt: TGTGCCAGCAGCTCCAAAAGGGAAATCAGTCCAGATACGCAGTATTTT; CDR3aa: CASSSKREISPDTQYF
j_gene: TRBJ1-6; d_gene: .; abundance: .; v_gene: TRBV18; CDR3nt: TGTGCCAGCTCACCACTCTCCCAGGGAAATAATTCACCCCTCCACTTT; CDR3aa: CASSPLSQGNNSPLHF
j_gene: TRBJ1-4; d_gene: .; abundance: .; v_gene: TRBV6-4; CDR3nt: TGTGCCAGCACTCTCCAGTTTTTTAATGAAAAACTGTTTTTT; CDR3aa: CASTLQFFNEKLFF
j_gene: TRBJ2-1; d_gene: TRBD2; abundance: .; v_gene: TRBV7-8; CDR3nt: TGTGCCAGCAGCTTCCCGGGGGGGCGATCCTACAATGAGCAGTTCTTC; CDR3aa: CASSFPGGRSYNEQFF
j_gene: TRBJ2-2; d_gene: TRBD2; abundance: .; v_gene: TRBV18; CDR3nt: TGTGCCAGCTCACCACCGTCGGGGGGAACCGGGGAGCTGTTTTTT; CDR3aa: CASSPPSGGTGELFF
j_gene: TRBJ2-1; d_gene: TRBD2; abundance: .; v_gene: TRBV19; CDR3nt: TGTGCCAGTAGTATCGGACCTCGCGGGGGTGGATACAATGAGCAGTTCTTC; CDR3aa: CASSIGPRGGGYNEQFF
j_gene: TRBJ1-2; d_gene: .; abundance: few; v_gene: TRBV28; CDR3nt: TGTGCCAGCAGTTTTAAGGACAGACACTATGGCTACACCTTC; CDR3aa: CASSFKDRHYGYTF
j_gene: TRBJ1-3; d_gene: .; abundance: .; v_gene: TRBV5-1; CDR3nt: TGCGCCAGCAGCTCCATGGACAAGACGGCTGGAAACACCATATATTTT; CDR3aa: CASSSMDKTAGNTIYF
j_gene: TRBJ2-5; d_gene: .; abundance: .; v_gene: TRBV10-3; CDR3nt: TGTGCCATCAGCGATGGAGAGACCCAGTACTTC; CDR3aa: CAISDGETQYF
j_gene: TRBJ2-1; d_gene: TRBD2; abundance: .; v_gene: TRBV18; CDR3nt: TGTGCCAGCTCACCCCTGGGGGGGTCCCACAATGAGCAGTTCTTC; CDR3aa: CASSPLGGSHNEQFF
j_gene: TRBJ2-1; d_gene: TRBD2; abundance: .; v_gene: TRBV28; CDR3nt: TGTGCCAGCAGTCCCCCCCGGGGTAGCGGGGGCAGGGATTACAATGAGCAGTTCTTC; CDR3aa: CASSPPRGSGGRDYNEQFF
j_gene: TRBJ2-3; d_gene: TRBD2; abundance: .; v_gene: TRBV2; CDR3nt: TGTGCCAGCAGTGATCCTTCCAGCGGGGGGCCGACGCTGACGCAGTATTTT; CDR3aa: CASSDPSSGGPTLTQYF
j_gene: TRBJ1-1; d_gene: .; abundance: .; v_gene: TRBV27; CDR3nt: TGTGCCAGCAGTTTACATGGCTCACTGTTGAACACTGAAGCTTTCTTT; CDR3aa: CASSLHGSLLNTEAFF
j_gene: TRBJ2-7; d_gene: .; abundance: .; v_gene: TRBV9; CDR3nt: TGTGCCAGCAGCGTAGAGGCAGTCTCCTACGAGCAGTACTTC; CDR3aa: CASSVEAVSYEQYF
j_gene: TRBJ2-3; d_gene: .; abundance: .; v_gene: TRBV30; CDR3nt: TGTGCCTGTCGGACCCAAGATACGCAGTATTTT; CDR3aa: CACRTQDTQYF
j_gene: TRBJ2-3; d_gene: .; abundance: .; v_gene: TRBV5-1; CDR3nt: TGCGCCAGCAGCTTGACAATAACTCCCCTCACAGATACGCAGTATTTT; CDR3aa: CASSLTITPLTDTQYF
j_gene: TRBJ2-3; d_gene: .; abundance: .; v_gene: TRBV30; CDR3nt: TGTGCCTGGAGTGTCGGGACCACAGATACGCAGTATTTT; CDR3aa: CAWSVGTTDTQYF
j_gene: TRBJ1-1; d_gene: .; abundance: .; v_gene: TRBV5-4; CDR3nt: TGTGCCAGCAGCTCCACAGGGTTATCTTACGGAGCTTTCTTT; CDR3aa: CASSSTGLSYGAFF
j_gene: TRBJ1-5; d_gene: .; abundance: .; v_gene: TRBV9; CDR3nt: TGTGCCAGCAGCGTATATTCTGGGGATAATCAGCCCCAGCATTTT; CDR3aa: CASSVYSGDNQPQHF
j_gene: TRBJ2-3; d_gene: .; abundance: .; v_gene: TRBV30; CDR3nt: TGTGCCTTCCGACGGATTTTAGATACGCAGTATTTT; CDR3aa: CAFRRILDTQYF
j_gene: TRBJ1-1; d_gene: .; abundance: .; v_gene: TRBV20-1; CDR3nt: TGCAGTGCTAGTAATCCTGAAGCTTTCTTT; CDR3aa: CSASNPEAFF
j_gene: TRBJ2-1; d_gene: TRBD2; abundance: .; v_gene: TRBV19; CDR3nt: TGTGCCAGTAGTATGGAGCGGGGCCACAATGAGCAGTTCTTC; CDR3aa: CASSMERGHNEQFF
j_gene: TRBJ1-5; d_gene: .; abundance: .; v_gene: TRBV18; CDR3nt: TGTGCCAGCTCACCAGTCGGTCTTGTTCAGGGCAATCAGCCCCAGCATTTT; CDR3aa: CASSPVGLVQGNQPQHF
j_gene: TRBJ1-1; d_gene: .; abundance: .; v_gene: TRBV4-2; CDR3nt: TGTGCCAGCAGCTTGCAGGGTCGGAACACTGAAGCTTTCTTT; CDR3aa: CASSLQGRNTEAFF
j_gene: TRBJ2-3; d_gene: TRBD2; abundance: .; v_gene: TRBV4-2; CDR3nt: TGTGCCAGCAGCCAAGATATAGGACTAGCGGGGGGGGCCCAAATCCGCGGCACAGATACGCAGTATTTT; CDR3aa: CASSQDIGLAGGAQIRGTDTQYF
j_gene: TRBJ1-1; d_gene: .; abundance: once; v_gene: TRBV19; CDR3nt: TGTGCCAGTAGTATATACGAAGGGTATGAAGCTTTCTTT; CDR3aa: CASSIYEGYEAFF
j_gene: TRBJ2-4; d_gene: .; abundance: .; v_gene: TRBV9; CDR3nt: TGTGCCAGCAGCGCACAGGACGGATTAGCCAAAAACATTCAGTACTTC; CDR3aa: CASSAQDGLAKNIQYF
j_gene: TRBJ2-3; d_gene: TRBD2; abundance: .; v_gene: TRBV7-3; CDR3nt: TGTGCCAGCAGCCCAGCGGGGGGGACAGATACGCAGTATTTT; CDR3aa: CASSPAGGTDTQYF
j_gene: TRBJ2-2; d_gene: TRBD1; abundance: .; v_gene: TRBV18; CDR3nt: TGTGCCAGCTCGCAGGGACAGACCACCGGGGAGCTGTTTTTT; CDR3aa: CASSQGQTTGELFF